The T cell receptor (beta chain) described here comes from a study of T cell responses to AZD1222 COVID-19 vaccine. Study-level points and caveats: Spike-specific TCR breadth and depth went up after people got two AZD1222 doses. In all cases, repertoires were sampled only after the peak T cell response. White British donors predominated, females outnumbered males, and clonal diversity was possibly underestimated.

Only in-frame clones appear in the TCRdb table, and some are missing; sequencing was by immunoSEQ multiplex PCR. In the table there are tens of thousands of clones, approximately 90% of which are singletons. On this clone itself: What it recognizes is unknown.

Second-dose recipients at about 4 or about 12 weeks were treated as one pooled group. This TCR was recovered from an adult who received the AZD1222 COVID-19 vaccine. The sample in question was peripheral blood, obtained 28 days after the second AZD1222 dose.

The CDR3 sequence is CSVDGEGGTDTQYF. CDR3 DNA: TGCAGCGTTGACGGAGAGGGAGGCACAGATACGCAGTATTTT. This chain joins TRBV29-1 and TRBJ2-3; D is possibly TRBD2 (5 bases). The CDR3 is 14 amino acids. Trimming cost V 3 bases and J 1 base, with 11 bases left between them. CDR1 and CDR2 (germline): SQVTM, ANQGSEA.